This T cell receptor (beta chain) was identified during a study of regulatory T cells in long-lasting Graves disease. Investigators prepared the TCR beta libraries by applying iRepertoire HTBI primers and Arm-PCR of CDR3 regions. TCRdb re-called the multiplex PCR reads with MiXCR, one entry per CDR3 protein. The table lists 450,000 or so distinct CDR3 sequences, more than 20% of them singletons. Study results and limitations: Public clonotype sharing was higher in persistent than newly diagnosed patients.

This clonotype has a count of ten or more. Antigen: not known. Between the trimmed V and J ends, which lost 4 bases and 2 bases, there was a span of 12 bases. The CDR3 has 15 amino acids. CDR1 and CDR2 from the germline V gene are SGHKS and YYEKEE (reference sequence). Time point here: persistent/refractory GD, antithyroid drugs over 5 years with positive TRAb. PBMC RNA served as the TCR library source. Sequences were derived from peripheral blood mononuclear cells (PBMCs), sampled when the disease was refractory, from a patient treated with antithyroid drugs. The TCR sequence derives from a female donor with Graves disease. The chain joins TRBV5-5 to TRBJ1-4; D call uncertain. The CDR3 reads CASSLRSVTNEKLFF. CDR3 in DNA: TGTGCCAGCAGCCTGAGAAGCGTGACTAATGAAAAACTGTTTTTT. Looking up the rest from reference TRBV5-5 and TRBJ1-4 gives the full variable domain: DAGVTQSPTHLIKTRGQQVTLRCSPISGHKSVSWYQQVLGQGPQFIFQYYEKEERGRGNFPDRFSARQFPNYSSELNVNALLLGDSALYLCASSLRSVTNEKLFFGSGTQLSVL.